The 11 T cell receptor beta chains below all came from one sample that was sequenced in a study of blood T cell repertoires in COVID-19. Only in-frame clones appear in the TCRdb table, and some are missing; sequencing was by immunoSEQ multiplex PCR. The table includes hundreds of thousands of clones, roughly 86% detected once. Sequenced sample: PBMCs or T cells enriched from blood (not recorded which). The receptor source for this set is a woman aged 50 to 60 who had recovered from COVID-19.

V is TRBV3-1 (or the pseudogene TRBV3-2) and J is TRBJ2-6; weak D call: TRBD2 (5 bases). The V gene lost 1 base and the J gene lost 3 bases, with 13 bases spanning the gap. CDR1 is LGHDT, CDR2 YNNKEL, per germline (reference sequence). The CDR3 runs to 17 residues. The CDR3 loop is CASSQGVGDCGANVLTF. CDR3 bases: TGTGCCAGCAGCCAAGGGGTCGGGGATTGTGGGGCCAACGTCCTGACTTTC.

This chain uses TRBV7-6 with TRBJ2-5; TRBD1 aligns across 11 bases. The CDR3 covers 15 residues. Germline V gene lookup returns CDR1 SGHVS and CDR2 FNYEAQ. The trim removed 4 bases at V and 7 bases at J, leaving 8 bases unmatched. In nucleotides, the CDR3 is TGTGCCAGCAGCTCCACCGGGACAGGGGGAGTGACCCAGTACTTC. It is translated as CASSSTGTGGVTQYF.

The CDR3 bases are TGTGCCAGCAGCCAGGCCCCCGGTAGCGGGACCTGGCTGGGCGAGCAGTACTTC. This codes for CASSQAPGSGTWLGEQYF. The rearrangement joins TRBV3-1 (or the pseudogene TRBV3-2) to TRBJ2-7; 8 bases fit TRBD2. V lost 3 bases to trimming and J lost 6 bases; unmatched junction nucleotides: 19. Germline CDR1 reads LGHDT; CDR2 reads YNNKEL (reference sequence). This CDR3 is 18 amino acids long.

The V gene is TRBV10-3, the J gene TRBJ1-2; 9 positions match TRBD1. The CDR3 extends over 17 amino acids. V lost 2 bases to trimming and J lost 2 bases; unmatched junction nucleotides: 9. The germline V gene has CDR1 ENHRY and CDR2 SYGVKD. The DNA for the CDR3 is TGTGCCATCAGTGAGCTGGGGGGGACAGGGTCAAACTATGGCTACACCTTC. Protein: CAISELGGTGSNYGYTF.

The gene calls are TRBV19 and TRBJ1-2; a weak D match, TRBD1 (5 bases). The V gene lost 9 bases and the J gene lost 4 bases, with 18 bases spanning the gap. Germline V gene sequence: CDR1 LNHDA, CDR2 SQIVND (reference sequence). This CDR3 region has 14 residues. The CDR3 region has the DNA TGTGCCAGCCATTCGGGCGACAGCACCTATGGCTACACCTTC. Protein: CASHSGDSTYGYTF. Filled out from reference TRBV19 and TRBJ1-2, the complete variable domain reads DGGITQSPKYLFRKEGQNVTLSCEQNLNHDAMYWYRQDPGQGLRLIYYSQIVNDFQKGDIAEGYSVSREKKESFPLTVTSAQKNPTAFYLCASHSGDSTYGYTFGSGTRLTVV.

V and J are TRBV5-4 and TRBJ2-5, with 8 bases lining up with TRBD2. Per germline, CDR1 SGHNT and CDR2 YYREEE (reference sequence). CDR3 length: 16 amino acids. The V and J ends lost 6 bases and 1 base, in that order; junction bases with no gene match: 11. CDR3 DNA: TGTGCCAGCACCCGGGGGGGACTCAAAAGCCAAGAGACCCAGTACTTC. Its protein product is CASTRGGLKSQETQYF.

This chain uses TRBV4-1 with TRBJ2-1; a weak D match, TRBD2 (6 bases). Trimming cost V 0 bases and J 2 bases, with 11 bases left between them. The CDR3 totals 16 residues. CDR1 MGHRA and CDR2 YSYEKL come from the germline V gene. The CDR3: CASSQDSGATYNEQFF. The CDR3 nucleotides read TGCGCCAGCAGCCAAGATTCGGGAGCAACCTACAATGAGCAGTTCTTC.

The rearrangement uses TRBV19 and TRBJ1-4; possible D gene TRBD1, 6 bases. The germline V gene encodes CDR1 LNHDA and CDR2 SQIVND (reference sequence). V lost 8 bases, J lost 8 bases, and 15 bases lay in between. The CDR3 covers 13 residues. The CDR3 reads CASSRQVGEKLFF. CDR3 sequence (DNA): TGTGCCAGTTCCCGACAGGTGGGAGAAAAACTGTTTTTT.

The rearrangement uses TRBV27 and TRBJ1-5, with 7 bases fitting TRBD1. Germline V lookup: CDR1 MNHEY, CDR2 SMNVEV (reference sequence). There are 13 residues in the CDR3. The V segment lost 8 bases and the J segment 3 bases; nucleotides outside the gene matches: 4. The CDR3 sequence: CASGDSDNQPQHF. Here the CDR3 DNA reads TGTGCCAGCGGGGACAGCGACAATCAGCCCCAGCATTTT.

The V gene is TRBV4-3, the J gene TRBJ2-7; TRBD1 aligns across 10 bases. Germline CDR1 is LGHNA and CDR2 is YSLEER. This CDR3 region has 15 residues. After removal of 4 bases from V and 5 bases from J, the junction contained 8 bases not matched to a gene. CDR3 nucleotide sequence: TGCGCCAGCAGCCCCACCAGGACAGGGGGTAACGAGCAGTACTTC. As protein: CASSPTRTGGNEQYF.

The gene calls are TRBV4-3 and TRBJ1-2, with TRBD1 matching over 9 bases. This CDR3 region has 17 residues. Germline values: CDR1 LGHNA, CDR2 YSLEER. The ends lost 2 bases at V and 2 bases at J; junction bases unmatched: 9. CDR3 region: CASSQQGQGGGNYGYTF. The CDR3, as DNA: TGCGCCAGCAGCCAACAGGGACAGGGAGGGGGGAACTATGGCTACACCTTC.